Below are 27 T cell receptor beta chains sequenced from a single sample in a study of beta chain features in type 1 diabetes. Expressed TCRB transcripts were sequenced because the entire RNA isolate underwent reverse transcription. The assay was immunoSEQ multiplex PCR, and TCRdb's table has in-frame clones only and misses some. The sample holds approximately 600,000 clones, under 15% seen once. Study observations and caveats: Type 1 diabetes patients had moderately but significantly shorter TCRB CDR3s in all four CD4+ subsets.

Their cognate antigens are unknown. The sample consisted of naive CD4+ T cells from blood. The source of these receptors is a man aged 30 to 45 with type 1 diabetes.

This chain joins TRBV27 and TRBJ1-1; D is undetermined. Germline V gene sequence: CDR1 MNHEY, CDR2 SMNVEV (reference sequence). CDR3 length: 16 amino acids. Trimming took 3 bases from V and 5 from J, leaving 19 bases between them. The CDR3 nucleotides read TGTGCCAGCAGTTTTAAGGCTGGGCCCGGTAGGACTGAAGCTTTCTTT. Its protein product is CASSFKAGPGRTEAFF.

This clone was found a few times. V and J are TRBV9 and TRBJ2-3; the D is unclear. CDR1 SGDLS and CDR2 YYNGEE come from the germline V gene. The CDR3 runs to 18 residues. Trimming took off 2 bases at V and 4 bases at J, with 23 bases between the two ends. The DNA for the CDR3 is TGTGCCAGCAGCGTCCCCGACATACCCCGCCGAACCCCAGATACGCAGTATTTT. It codes for CASSVPDIPRRTPDTQYF.

V and J are TRBV21-1 and TRBJ2-2; TRBD1, the table's D call, lacks a check against the DNA. TRBV21-1 is designated a pseudogene. CDR3 length: 14 residues. CDR3 amino acids: CASSSGSLYGELFF. The CDR3 coding sequence is TGTGCCAGCAGTTCAGGCAGTCTCTACGGGGAGCTGTTTTTT.

This clone was counted between two and nine times. Other DNA variants within this sample encode the same CDR3. CDR3 coding DNA: TGTGCCAGCTCACCAGGTCAGGGGGCAGTTGGCTACACCTTC. Protein sequence: CASSPGQGAVGYTF. The chain employs TRBV18 and TRBJ1-2; 8 nucleotides agree with TRBD1. The CDR3 has 14 residues. Trimming took 2 bases from V and 7 from J; bases not matched to a gene: 6. Germline CDR1 is KGHSH and CDR2 is LQKENI.

The rearrangement links TRBV2 to TRBJ1-3; D not resolved. In germline, CDR1 is SNHLY, CDR2 FYNNEI. The CDR3 has 15 residues. V lost 2 bases, J lost 0 bases, and 8 bases lay in between. CDR3 loop: CASSEIRSSGNTIYF. The DNA of the CDR3 is TGTGCCAGCAGTGAAATCCGGAGCTCTGGAAACACCATATATTTT.

This chain links TRBV7-3 with TRBJ2-3; 9 bases map to TRBD1. After removal of 5 bases from V and 0 bases from J, the junction contained 6 bases not matched to a gene. Germline CDR1 is SGHTA and CDR2 is FQGTGA. This CDR3 spans 16 amino acids. The CDR3 DNA is TGTGCCAGCAGCGAACAGGGGGCTCCCAGCACAGATACGCAGTATTTT. Residues: CASSEQGAPSTDTQYF.

Here the CDR3 DNA reads TGTGCCAGCAGTCCACAGGGAAGGGAGACCCAGTACTTC. Translated: CASSPQGRETQYF. The chain recombines TRBV6-5 with TRBJ2-5, with D perhaps matching TRBD1 (6 bases). The ends were cut back, 5 bases at V and 5 bases at J, with 12 bases in the middle. The CDR3 is made up of 13 amino acids. The germline CDR1 and CDR2 sequences are MNHEY and SVGAGI.

The chain joins TRBV5-4 to TRBJ1-3; 7 nucleotides agree with TRBD1. CDR3 length: 14 residues. V lost 4 bases to trimming and J lost 3 bases; unmatched junction nucleotides: 4. Germline V lookup: CDR1 SGHNT, CDR2 YYREEE (reference sequence). The CDR3: CASSRQGYGNTIYF. CDR3 bases: TGTGCCAGCAGCCGACAGGGTTATGGAAACACCATATATTTT.

The sample holds a few counts of this clone. The CDR3 spells CASSQTLFGSNQPQHF. The CDR3 DNA follows: TGTGCCAGCAGCCAGACACTGTTCGGTAGCAATCAGCCCCAGCATTTT. V usage is TRBV4-2 and J usage is TRBJ1-5; D gene ambiguous. The CDR3 is 16 residues long. The V end was cut by 3 bases, the J end by 0 bases, with 12 bases between. The V gene's germline CDR1 is LGHNA and CDR2 YNFKEQ.

The chain combines TRBV27 with TRBJ2-5; D is unresolved. Germline lookup yields CDR1 MNHEY and CDR2 SMNVEV (reference sequence). This CDR3 spans 10 amino acids. Between the trimmed V and J ends, which lost 4 bases and 7 bases, there was a span of 4 bases. CDR3 protein: CASSSPTQYF. The CDR3 bases are TGTGCCAGCAGTTCCCCGACCCAGTACTTC.

This chain joins TRBV7-9 and TRBJ1-1; tentatively, D is TRBD1 (5 bases). V was clipped by 4 bases and J by 8 bases, with 20 bases between them. Germline loops: CDR1 SEHNR, CDR2 FQNEAQ (reference sequence). The CDR3 contains 15 residues. CDR3 in DNA: TGTGCCAGCAGCTCTGCGCAGGGCCCTTCAGGCGAAGCTTTCTTT. Its translation is CASSSAQGPSGEAFF. Based on the CDR3 plus reference TRBV7-9 and TRBJ1-1, the full variable domain is DTGVSQNPRHKITKRGQNVTFRCDPISEHNRLYWYRQTLGQGPEFLTYFQNEAQLEKSRLLSDRFSAERPKGSFSTLEIQRTEQGDSAMYLCASSSAQGPSGEAFFGQGTRLTVV.

The chain carries TRBV4-3 and TRBJ1-1; 7 bases are a match to TRBD1. With 3 bases clipped from V and 6 bases from J, the junction kept 10 bases outside the gene matches. CDR1 and CDR2 from the germline V gene are LGHNA and YSLEER. The CDR3 is 15 residues long. The CDR3 nucleotides are TGCGCCAGCAGCCATCCCGACAGGGCCGGGGCTGAAGCTTTCTTT. Encoded protein: CASSHPDRAGAEAFF.

This clone was seen only a few times. This chain connects TRBV29-1 to TRBJ2-1, with 9 bases matching TRBD2. CDR3 length: 13 amino acids. Losses at the gene ends were 2 bases for V and 13 bases for J; bases not matched to a gene: 9. The V gene's germline CDR1 is SQVTM and CDR2 ANQGSEA. The CDR3 reads CSVEWRGGLNQFF. CDR3 in DNA: TGCAGCGTTGAATGGCGGGGGGGCCTGAATCAGTTCTTC.

V gene TRBV29-1 combines with J gene TRBJ2-2, with D unclear. Germline V lookup: CDR1 SQVTM, CDR2 ANQGSEA. The V and J ends lost 2 bases and 4 bases respectively, with 5 bases between them. The length of the CDR3 is 12 residues. CDR3 amino acids: CSVEYITGELFF. The CDR3 DNA reads TGCAGCGTTGAATACATCACCGGGGAGCTGTTTTTT.

This clone was found a few times. The chain carries TRBV27 and TRBJ2-7; no clear D. The CDR3 contains 13 residues. V was shortened by 4 bases and J by 3 bases, with 10 bases between the two germline ends. Germline V gene sequence: CDR1 MNHEY, CDR2 SMNVEV (reference sequence). CDR3 nucleotides: TGTGCCAGCAGTTCGGTGGGAAACTACGAGCAGTACTTC. Its protein product is CASSSVGNYEQYF.

This clone was seen more than once but under ten times. The J gene is TRBJ1-5, the V gene TRBV19, with TRBD1 as a possible D gene (5 bases). The CDR3 totals 14 residues. With 2 bases removed from V and 3 bases from J, the gap between germline ends came to 8 bases. Germline CDR1 reads LNHDA; CDR2 reads SQIVND (reference sequence). The CDR3 DNA is TGTGCCAGTAGTATATCGACAGACAATCAGCCCCAGCATTTT. It is translated as CASSISTDNQPQHF.

This clone came up a few times. The V call is TRBV5-4, the J call TRBJ2-3, with TRBD2 matching 13 bases. J was trimmed by 1 base and V by 5 bases; bases with no gene match: 4. The CDR3 is made up of 16 amino acids. Germline CDR1 reads SGHNT; CDR2 reads YYREEE (reference sequence). CDR3: CASRATSGGGTDTQYF. For the CDR3, the DNA is TGTGCCAGCAGAGCAACTAGCGGGGGGGGCACAGATACGCAGTATTTT. Full variable domain (rest looked up from reference TRBV5-4 and TRBJ2-3): ETGVTQSPTHLIKTRGQQVTLRCSSQSGHNTVSWYQQALGQGPQFIFQYYREEENGRGNFPPRFSGLQFPNYSSELNVNALELDDSALYLCASRATSGGGTDTQYFGPGTRLTVL.

The chain recombines TRBV27 with TRBJ2-4, with a weak D call TRBD2 (5 bases). Trimming removed 3 bases from V and 7 bases from J, with 13 bases in between. Germline assignment: CDR1 MNHEY and CDR2 SMNVEV (reference sequence). CDR3 length: 14 amino acids. CDR3 region: CASSFKDPGNIQYF. CDR3 sequence (DNA): TGTGCCAGCAGTTTCAAGGATCCGGGGAACATTCAGTACTTC.

The chain recombines TRBV6-6 with TRBJ1-2; D is unclear. The V and J ends lost 0 bases and 8 bases respectively, with 7 bases between them. The CDR3 is 12 amino acids. Germline loops: CDR1 MNHNY, CDR2 SVGAGI (reference sequence). CDR3 sequence (DNA): TGTGCCAGCAGTTACTCTCCTGGCGGCTACACCTTC. It encodes CASSYSPGGYTF.

The rearrangement joins TRBV4-3 to TRBJ2-7; maybe TRBD1 (6 bases). V dropped 2 bases and J dropped 3 bases, with 11 bases sitting between them. The CDR3 is 14 amino acids. In germline, CDR1 is LGHNA, CDR2 YSLEER. The CDR3 coding sequence is TGCGCCAGCAGCCAATATTCAGGGGTCTACGAGCAGTACTTC. It codes for CASSQYSGVYEQYF.

V gene TRBV14 combines with J gene TRBJ2-7; 8 positions agree with TRBD1. Trimming removed 3 bases from V and 3 bases from J; junction bases left unmatched: 7. There are 15 residues in the CDR3. The germline gives CDR1 SGHDN, CDR2 FVKESK. This CDR3 reads CASSQTGTGFYEQYF. The CDR3 region has the DNA TGTGCCAGCAGCCAGACCGGGACAGGATTCTACGAGCAGTACTTC.

The V and J genes are TRBV5-1 and TRBJ2-7, with D maybe TRBD2 (5 bases). This CDR3 region has 15 residues. Trimming took 5 bases from V and 2 from J, leaving 17 bases between them. The V gene's germline CDR1 is SGHRS and CDR2 YFSETQ. The CDR3, as DNA: TGCGCCAGCAGACCTATGATGGACTCGCCCTACGAGCAGTACTTC. Encoded protein: CASRPMMDSPYEQYF.

This clone was seen more than once but under ten times. V is TRBV28 and J is TRBJ1-2; D remains ambiguous. The germline CDR1 and CDR2 sequences are MDHEN and SYDVKM. The CDR3 contains 13 residues. Trimming removed 6 bases at V and 4 bases at J, with 12 bases between. The CDR3 nucleotides are TGTGCCAGCAGCAGCGACACCGTCTATGGCTACACCTTC. Protein product: CASSSDTVYGYTF.

Worth noting for this clone: Other DNA sequences of this sample code for an identical CDR3. V gene TRBV19 combines with J gene TRBJ1-5; D perhaps matches TRBD1 (5 bases). Germline assignment: CDR1 LNHDA and CDR2 SQIVND (reference sequence). The CDR3 loop spans 13 amino acids. Between the trimmed V and J ends, which lost 0 bases and 5 bases, there was a span of 5 bases. CDR3 in amino acids: CASSIDRDQPQHF. CDR3 in DNA: TGTGCCAGTAGTATAGACAGGGATCAGCCCCAGCATTTT.

The chain couples TRBV27 to TRBJ1-6; no clear D gene. CDR1 and CDR2 from the germline V gene are MNHEY and SMNVEV (reference sequence). Trimming cost V 6 bases and J 0 bases, with 12 bases left between them. CDR3 length: 16 residues. The CDR3 spells CASRINHGSYNSPLHF. Written as DNA, the CDR3 is TGTGCCAGCAGGATTAATCACGGCTCCTATAATTCACCCCTCCACTTT.

This clone has more than one count but fewer than ten. The chain uses TRBV25-1 and TRBJ2-1; D gene unclear. Germline assignment: CDR1 MGHDK and CDR2 SYGVNS. CDR3 length: 14 residues. V lost 0 bases and J 4 bases, leaving 7 bases between the germline ends. The CDR3 DNA sequence: TGTGCCAGCAGTGAATATACCGGGTACAATGAGCAGTTCTTC. This codes for CASSEYTGYNEQFF.

V and J are TRBV4-3 and TRBJ1-5; TRBD1 matches 8 bases. This CDR3 has 14 amino acids. Germline trimming cut 0 bases from V and 6 bases from J; bases unmatched to any gene: 1. Germline lookup yields CDR1 LGHNA and CDR2 YSLEER. CDR3 residues: CASSQDQGAQPQHF. In DNA form, the CDR3 reads TGCGCCAGCAGCCAAGATCAGGGGGCTCAGCCCCAGCATTTT.